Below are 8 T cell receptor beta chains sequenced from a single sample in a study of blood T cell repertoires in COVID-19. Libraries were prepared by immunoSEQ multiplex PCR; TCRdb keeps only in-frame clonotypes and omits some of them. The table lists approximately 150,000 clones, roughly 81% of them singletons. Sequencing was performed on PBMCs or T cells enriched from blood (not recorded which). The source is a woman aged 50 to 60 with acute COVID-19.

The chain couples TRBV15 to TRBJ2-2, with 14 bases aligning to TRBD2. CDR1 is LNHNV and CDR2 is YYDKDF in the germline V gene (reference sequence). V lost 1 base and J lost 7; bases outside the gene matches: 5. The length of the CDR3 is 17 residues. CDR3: CATSRGTSGRFSGELFF. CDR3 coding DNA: TGTGCCACCAGCAGAGGGACTAGCGGGAGGTTTAGCGGGGAGCTGTTTTTT.

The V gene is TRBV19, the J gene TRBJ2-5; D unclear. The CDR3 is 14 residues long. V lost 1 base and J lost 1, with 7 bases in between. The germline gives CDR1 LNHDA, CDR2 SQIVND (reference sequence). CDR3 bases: TGTGCCAGTAGTATAGGGCGGTCCCAAGAGACCCAGTACTTC. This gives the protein CASSIGRSQETQYF.

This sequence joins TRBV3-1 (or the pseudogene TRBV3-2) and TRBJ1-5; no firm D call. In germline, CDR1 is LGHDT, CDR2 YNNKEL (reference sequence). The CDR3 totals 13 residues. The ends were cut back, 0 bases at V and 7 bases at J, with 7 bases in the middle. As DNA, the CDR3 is TGTGCCAGCAGCCAAGATGAGGTCCAGCCCCAGCATTTT. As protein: CASSQDEVQPQHF.

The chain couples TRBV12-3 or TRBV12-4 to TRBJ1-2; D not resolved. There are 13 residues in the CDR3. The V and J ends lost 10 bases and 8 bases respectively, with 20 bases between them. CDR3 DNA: TGTGCCACCTACAACGGGAAAAGTGGGGGCTACACCTTC. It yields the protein CATYNGKSGGYTF.

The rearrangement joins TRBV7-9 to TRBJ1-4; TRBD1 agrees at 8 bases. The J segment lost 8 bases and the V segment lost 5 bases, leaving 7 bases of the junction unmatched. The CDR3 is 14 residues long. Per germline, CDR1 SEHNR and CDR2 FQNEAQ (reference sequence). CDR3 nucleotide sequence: TGTGCCAGCAGCCTAGGGACAGGAAGGGAAAAACTGTTTTTT. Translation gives CASSLGTGREKLFF.

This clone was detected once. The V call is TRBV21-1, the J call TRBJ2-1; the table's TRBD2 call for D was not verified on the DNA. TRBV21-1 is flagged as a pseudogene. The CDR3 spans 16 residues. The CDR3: CASSIFGGRPHNEQFF. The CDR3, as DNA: TGTGCCAGCAGCATTTTTGGCGGGAGACCTCACAATGAGCAGTTCTTC.

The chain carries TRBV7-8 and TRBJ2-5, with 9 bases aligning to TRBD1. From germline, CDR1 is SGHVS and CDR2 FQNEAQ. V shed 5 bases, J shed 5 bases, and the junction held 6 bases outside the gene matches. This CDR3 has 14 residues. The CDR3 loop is CASSPGDRAETQYF. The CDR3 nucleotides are TGTGCCAGCAGCCCTGGGGACAGGGCGGAGACCCAGTACTTC.

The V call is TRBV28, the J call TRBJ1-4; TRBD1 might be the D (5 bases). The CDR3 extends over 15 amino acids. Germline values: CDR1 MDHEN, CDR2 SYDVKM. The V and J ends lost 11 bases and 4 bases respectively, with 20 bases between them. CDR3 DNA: TGTGCCGCCCGAGGGGCGGGGGTGGGTAATGAAAAACTGTTTTTT. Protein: CAARGAGVGNEKLFF.